This T cell receptor beta chain was found in a study of metastatic and nonmetastatic thyroid tumors. Across the study: Comparative analysis of repertoires was undertaken across blood and tumor or nodule tissue obtained from malignant and benign thyroid patients. Regarding the study as a whole: Malignant thyroid tumors reportedly exceeded benign nodules significantly in TCR beta diversity, with the difference appearing in blood and tumor.

This clone was recorded at least ten times. Its antigen is unknown. Trimming stripped 1 base from V and 1 base from J, with 11 bases between. The CDR3 is 16 residues long. The germline V gene has CDR1 DFQATT and CDR2 SNEGSKA (reference sequence). Treatment of any kind had been given to no patient before thyroid surgery. Study processing details: Differences in CDR3 between clinicopathological groups were drawn on to build a classifier intended to discriminate distant-metastatic papillary thyroid cancer patients. TCRdb re-clonotyped the PCR reads via MiXCR. The V and J calls were not made by the authors but by TCRdb's processing. The table records 10,000 to 15,000 clones, 26% of them present only once.

The sequencing sample was made of tumor tissue. The chain combines TRBV20-1 with TRBJ2-6; D gene unclear. The clonotype was recovered from a female donor with papillary thyroid cancer or a benign thyroid nodule (not recorded which). Some clones in this sample may be carry-over from other donors' samples. This CDR3 is CSARVRGFSGANVLTF. CDR3 bases: TGCAGTGCTAGAGTTCGCGGCTTTTCTGGGGCCAACGTCCTGACTTTC.